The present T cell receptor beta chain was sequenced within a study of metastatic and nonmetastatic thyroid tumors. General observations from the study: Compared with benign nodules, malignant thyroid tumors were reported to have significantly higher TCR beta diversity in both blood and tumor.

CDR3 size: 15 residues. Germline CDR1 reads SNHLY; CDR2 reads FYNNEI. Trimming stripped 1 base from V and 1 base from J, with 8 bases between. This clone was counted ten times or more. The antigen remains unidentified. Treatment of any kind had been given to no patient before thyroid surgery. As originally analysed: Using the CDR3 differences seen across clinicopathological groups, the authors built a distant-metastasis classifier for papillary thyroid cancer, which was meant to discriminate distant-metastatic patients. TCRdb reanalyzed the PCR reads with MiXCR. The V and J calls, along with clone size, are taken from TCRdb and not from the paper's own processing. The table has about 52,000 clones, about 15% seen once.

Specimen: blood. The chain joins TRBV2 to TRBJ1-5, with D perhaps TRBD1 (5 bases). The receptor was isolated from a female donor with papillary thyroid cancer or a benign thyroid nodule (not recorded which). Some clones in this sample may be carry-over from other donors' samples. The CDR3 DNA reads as TGTGCCAGCAGTGAAGAGAGACAGAGCAATCAGCCCCAGCATTTT. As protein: CASSEERQSNQPQHF.